What follows are 23 T cell receptor beta chains derived from one specimen sequenced in a study of blood T cell repertoires in COVID-19. Sequencing used immunoSEQ multiplex PCR; TCRdb keeps in-frame clones, though not all of them. This sample has roughly 340,000 clones, with around 91% found just once. Input material: peripheral blood. These TCRs come from a woman between 18 and 29 years old who had recovered from COVID-19.

The chain links TRBV11-2 to TRBJ2-1, with TRBD2 matching 7 bases. The CDR3 is made up of 13 amino acids. Germline V gene data show CDR1 as SGHAT and CDR2 as FQNNGV. V lost 1 base to trimming and J lost 10 bases; unmatched junction nucleotides: 4. The CDR3 nucleotides read TGTGCCAGCAGCTTAGCGGGAGGTATAGAGCAGTTCTTC. Translation gives CASSLAGGIEQFF.

The chain employs TRBV20-1 and TRBJ1-5, with a possible D match to TRBD1 (5 bases). The germline gives CDR1 DFQATT, CDR2 SNEGSKA (reference sequence). Trimming took off 3 bases at V and 0 bases at J, with 12 bases between the two ends. This CDR3 has 15 amino acids. The CDR3 loop reads CSASLEGYSNQPQHF. CDR3 DNA: TGCAGTGCTAGTTTGGAGGGGTATAGCAATCAGCCCCAGCATTTT.

This chain joins TRBV7-9 and TRBJ1-5, with 8 bases that match TRBD1. Trimming cost V 4 bases and J 7 bases; bases outside gene matches: 6. The CDR3 has 14 amino acids. Germline assignment: CDR1 SEHNR and CDR2 FQNEAQ (reference sequence). The CDR3, as DNA: TGTGCCAGCAGCTCGGACAGGGCGCGCCAGCCCCAGCATTTT. It translates to CASSSDRARQPQHF.

The CDR3 DNA sequence: TGTGCCACCAGTGGCCAGGGGTGGCAGCCCCAGCATTTT. Translation: CATSGQGWQPQHF. The rearrangement joins TRBV24-1 to TRBJ1-5, with D perhaps matching TRBD1 (6 bases). The CDR3 has 13 residues. CDR1 and CDR2 (germline): KGHDR, SFDVKD. Trimming removed 5 bases from V and 7 bases from J, with 11 bases in between.

J is TRBJ1-4 and V is TRBV5-1; 9 positions match TRBD1. This CDR3 has 15 residues. Losses at the gene ends were 4 bases for V and 8 bases for J; bases not matched to a gene: 9. CDR1 and CDR2 from the germline V gene are SGHRS and YFSETQ. CDR3 region: CASSLGTGFGEKLFF. The CDR3 DNA reads TGCGCCAGCAGCCTCGGGACAGGGTTTGGGGAAAAACTGTTTTTT.

The V call is TRBV14, the J call TRBJ1-3; D ambiguous. Per the germline V gene, CDR1 is SGHDN and CDR2 is FVKESK. The CDR3 consists of 14 residues. V gave up 2 bases and J gave up 1 base, with 6 bases separating them. CDR3 amino acids: CASSQLRSGNTIYF. In DNA form, the CDR3 reads TGTGCCAGCAGCCAATTGAGATCTGGAAACACCATATATTTT.

The chain is built from TRBV7-2 and TRBJ2-2; 16 nucleotides match TRBD2. This CDR3 contains 18 residues. Germline V gene data show CDR1 as SGHTA and CDR2 as FQGNSA. V was pared by 3 bases and J by 6 bases, with 7 bases of the junction left unmatched. CDR3 DNA sequence: TGTGCCAGCAGCTTTGCAGGGACTAGCGGGAGGGCCTCCGGGGAGCTGTTTTTT. It encodes CASSFAGTSGRASGELFF.

This clone was found once. The chain recombines TRBV6-2 or TRBV6-3 with TRBJ1-1, with D possibly being TRBD1 (6 bases). CDR1 and CDR2 from the germline V gene are MNHEY and SVGEGT. The CDR3 covers 15 residues. With 2 bases removed from V and 5 bases from J, the gap between germline ends came to 15 bases. CDR3 residues: CASSYPTGSWTEAFF. As DNA, the CDR3 is TGTGCCAGCAGTTACCCTACAGGGTCGTGGACTGAAGCTTTCTTT.

The chain employs TRBV27 and TRBJ2-5; 7 nucleotides line up with TRBD2. CDR1 is MNHEY, CDR2 SMNVEV, per germline (reference sequence). V lost 7 bases, J lost 4 bases, and 12 bases stayed unmatched. CDR3 length equals 15 residues. The CDR3 protein is CASTTSGEGRETQYF. DNA of the CDR3: TGTGCCAGCACCACGTCGGGGGAGGGCCGAGAGACCCAGTACTTC.

The CDR3 protein is CASSPPRDRDEQFF. The CDR3, as DNA: TGTGCCAGCTCACCCCCCAGGGACAGAGATGAGCAGTTCTTC. J is TRBJ2-1 and V is TRBV18; 7 bases line up with TRBD1. Germline V gene data show CDR1 as KGHSH and CDR2 as LQKENI. V was clipped by 3 bases and J by 8 bases; unmatched bases: 7. The CDR3 is made up of 14 amino acids.

The V and J genes are TRBV5-6 and TRBJ1-6; 9 bases agree with TRBD1. The CDR3 contains 16 residues. Germline V CDR1 and CDR2: SGHDT, YYEEEE. Trimming at V came to 3 bases and at J to 2 bases, leaving 3 bases not matched to a gene. The CDR3 spells CASSYGTGTYNSPLHF. CDR3 DNA sequence: TGTGCCAGCAGCTATGGGACAGGGACCTATAATTCACCCCTCCACTTT.

This chain uses TRBV7-2 with TRBJ1-2; 7 bases are a match to TRBD1. V was pared by 5 bases and J by 3 bases, with 9 bases of the junction left unmatched. The germline V gene encodes CDR1 SGHTA and CDR2 FQGNSA. CDR3 length: 15 residues. CDR3 amino acids: CASSPRRGVHYGYTF. CDR3 nucleotide sequence: TGTGCCAGCAGCCCTCGCAGGGGGGTCCACTATGGCTACACCTTC.

This clone is a singleton in its sample. The chain employs TRBV9 and TRBJ2-1; TRBD2 agrees at 9 bases. CDR1 is SGDLS, CDR2 YYNGEE, per germline. The trim removed 0 bases at V and 4 bases at J, leaving 2 bases unmatched. The CDR3 runs 15 residues. CDR3 nucleotide sequence: TGTGCCAGCAGCGTAGGGACTAGCGTATACAATGAGCAGTTCTTC. It translates to CASSVGTSVYNEQFF.

This clone has a single count. The rearrangement joins TRBV7-9 to TRBJ1-4, with TRBD1 matching 9 bases. The CDR3 loop spans 14 amino acids. Germline lookup yields CDR1 SEHNR and CDR2 FQNEAQ (reference sequence). V shed 3 bases, J shed 10 bases, and the junction held 6 bases outside the gene matches. The CDR3 DNA is TGTGCCAGCAGCTTTGGGACAGGGTCCGTAAAACTGTTTTTT. Protein sequence: CASSFGTGSVKLFF.

This rearrangement joins TRBV7-2 to TRBJ2-5; 9 bases agree with TRBD1. Germline lookup yields CDR1 SGHTA and CDR2 FQGNSA. The V gene end was trimmed by 3 bases and the J gene end by 5 bases; junction bases not matched to a gene: 4. The CDR3 loop spans 14 amino acids. CDR3 residues: CASSFTGGGETQYF. The DNA of the CDR3 is TGTGCCAGCAGCTTCACAGGGGGCGGCGAGACCCAGTACTTC.

The chain links TRBV14 to TRBJ1-1; D gene unclear. CDR1 and CDR2 from the germline V gene are SGHDN and FVKESK. The CDR3 is 17 residues long. V was shortened by 0 bases and J by 1 base, with 15 bases between the two germline ends. The CDR3 nucleotides are TGTGCCAGCAGCCAAGAATGGTTGTGGGCAGCGAACACTGAAGCTTTCTTT. Its protein is CASSQEWLWAANTEAFF.

This sequence joins TRBV12-5 and TRBJ2-1; 9 bases are a match to TRBD1. The CDR3 totals 15 residues. CDR1 is LGHNT, CDR2 FRNRAP, per germline. J was trimmed by 7 bases and V by 2 bases; bases with no gene match: 6. The CDR3 DNA reads as TGTGCTAGTGGTTTGATCCGGGACAGGGATAATGAGCAGTTCTTC. It encodes CASGLIRDRDNEQFF. Using reference TRBV12-5 and TRBJ2-1 for the parts outside the CDR3, the full variable domain is DARVTQTPRHKVTEMGQEVTMRCQPILGHNTVFWYRQTMMQGLELLAYFRNRAPLDDSGMPKDRFSAEMPDATLATLKIQPSEPRDSAVYFCASGLIRDRDNEQFFGPGTRLTVL.

This chain uses TRBV9 with TRBJ2-1; 7 bases map to TRBD2. The junction had 8 bases not matched to a gene; V was cut back by 1 base and J by 13 bases. The CDR3 runs 13 residues. In germline, CDR1 is SGDLS, CDR2 YYNGEE. The CDR3: CASSVKMGGPQFF. In DNA, the CDR3 is TGTGCCAGCAGCGTAAAGATGGGAGGGCCCCAGTTCTTC.

The chain has TRBV14 and TRBJ2-1; D may be TRBD2 (7 bases). Germline CDR1 is SGHDN and CDR2 is FVKESK. Trimming took off 3 bases at V and 3 bases at J, with 18 bases between the two ends. The CDR3 runs to 17 residues. CDR3 nucleotides: TGTGCCAGCAGCCAGCTGTTGAGGGGGGGTTACTACAATGAGCAGTTCTTC. Residues: CASSQLLRGGYYNEQFF.

The chain is built from TRBV6-5 and TRBJ1-1; D gene unclear. Deletions cut 8 bases from V and 0 bases from J, with 7 bases between. Germline V gene sequence: CDR1 MNHEY, CDR2 SVGAGI. This CDR3 contains 12 residues. The CDR3 region is CASRVMNTEAFF. Here the CDR3 DNA reads TGTGCCAGCCGGGTGATGAACACTGAAGCTTTCTTT.

The chain is built from TRBV5-1 and TRBJ2-5; D is possibly TRBD2 (6 bases). The germline gives CDR1 SGHRS, CDR2 YFSETQ. Trimming stripped 4 bases from V and 4 bases from J, with 11 bases between. The CDR3 is made up of 13 amino acids. CDR3 DNA: TGCGCCAGCAGCCCCCGGACTATAGAGACCCAGTACTTC. Translated, it gives CASSPRTIETQYF.

The rearrangement uses TRBV25-1 and TRBJ2-2, with 7 bases lining up with TRBD1. CDR1 is MGHDK, CDR2 SYGVNS, per germline. Losses at the gene ends were 1 base for V and 6 bases for J; bases not matched to a gene: 8. CDR3 length equals 16 residues. In DNA form, the CDR3 reads TGTGCCAGCAGTGAATTTAAGGGGGCCGCCCCCGGGGAGCTGTTTTTT. Protein product: CASSEFKGAAPGELFF.

With regard to this clone: Other DNA sequences in the same sample also yield this CDR3. The chain links TRBV20-1 to TRBJ1-2; D gene uncertain. Germline assignment: CDR1 DFQATT and CDR2 SNEGSKA (reference sequence). The germline V and J ends were trimmed by 0 bases and 7 bases, with 6 bases remaining between them. The CDR3 covers 11 residues. CDR3 amino acids: CSARDLGGYTF. The DNA for the CDR3 is TGCAGTGCTAGAGATCTAGGTGGCTACACCTTC.